Each of the 7 T cell receptor beta chains below was sequenced from the same sample in a study of cytomegalovirus exposure and HLA in healthy donors. Primers: 60 Vbeta forward and 13 Jbeta reverse. The data were produced by immunoSEQ multiplex PCR, yet TCRdb's version contains in-frame clones alone and is incomplete. The table includes approximately 180,000 clones, approximately 80% detected once. Material for sequencing was PBMCs. All receptors come from a woman under 30 in good health and CMV-seropositive.

This chain joins TRBV2 and TRBJ2-1; 7 positions match TRBD2. There are 19 residues in the CDR3. Germline-derived CDR1 and CDR2 are SNHLY and FYNNEI. J gave up 4 bases and V 11 bases, and 26 bases lay outside the gene matches. The CDR3 loop reads CAVRWGGSSSQRWYNEQFF. Here the CDR3 DNA reads TGTGCCGTCCGATGGGGGGGGTCGAGCAGCCAGCGGTGGTACAATGAGCAGTTCTTC.

The V call is TRBV27, the J call TRBJ1-5; D is uncertain. Germline assignment: CDR1 MNHEY and CDR2 SMNVEV (reference sequence). Trimming left V 0 bases short and J 2 bases short, with 11 bases between. The CDR3 runs 16 residues. The CDR3 sequence is CASSLSGGFGNQPQHF. In DNA form, the CDR3 reads TGTGCCAGCAGTTTATCTGGCGGGTTTGGCAATCAGCCCCAGCATTTT.

V is TRBV4-3 and J is TRBJ2-5, with 7 bases identical to TRBD2. Per germline, CDR1 LGHNA and CDR2 YSLEER. Trimming took 7 bases from V and 0 from J; bases not matched to a gene: 8. CDR3 length: 15 residues. In nucleotides, the CDR3 is TGCGCCAGCACTCCTTGGGGAGGGGACCAAGAGACCCAGTACTTC. It encodes CASTPWGGDQETQYF.

The chain combines TRBV11-2 with TRBJ2-7; D might be TRBD2 (5 bases). Germline-derived CDR1 and CDR2 are SGHAT and FQNNGV. The length of the CDR3 is 16 residues. V was cut by 1 base and J by 0 bases, with 13 bases left in between. CDR3 nucleotide sequence: TGTGCCAGCAGCTTAGGGGTGTTGGGAGACTCCTACGAGCAGTACTTC. Translation gives CASSLGVLGDSYEQYF.

The rearrangement joins TRBV6-1 to TRBJ2-1; 7 positions match TRBD1. The V gene end was trimmed by 6 bases and the J gene end by 12 bases; junction bases not matched to a gene: 14. The CDR3 covers 14 residues. Germline V gene sequence: CDR1 MNHNS, CDR2 SASEGT. Written as DNA, the CDR3 is TGTGCCAGCAGCGCCGGGACAGCTTTTGGGCTGCAGTTCTTC. Translation gives CASSAGTAFGLQFF.

Of note for this clone: Different DNA sequences within this sample yield the same CDR3. The chain couples TRBV9 to TRBJ1-2, with D unresolved. Germline V gene lookup returns CDR1 SGDLS and CDR2 YYNGEE. The CDR3 consists of 14 residues. V dropped 0 bases and J dropped 4 bases, with 10 bases sitting between them. The CDR3 region is CASSVGGGGYGYTF. CDR3 in DNA: TGTGCCAGCAGCGTAGGAGGAGGCGGCTATGGCTACACCTTC.

This chain links TRBV6-1 with TRBJ1-2, with a tentative D call TRBD1 (6 bases). Germline V gives CDR1 MNHNS, CDR2 SASEGT. CDR3 length: 17 amino acids. V gave up 0 bases and J gave up 2 bases, with 16 bases separating them. The CDR3 reads CASSEAPDRFPNYGYTF. Written as DNA, the CDR3 is TGTGCCAGCAGTGAAGCACCCGACAGGTTCCCCAACTATGGCTACACCTTC.